These 8 T cell receptor beta chains came from one sample sequenced in a study of vaccination and CD4 T cells after COVID-19. Cultured CD4+ T cell DNA was sequenced using the Oncomine TCR Beta short-read assay. TCRdb passed the PCR reads through MiXCR, listing each CDR3 protein once. Of about 23,000 distinct CDR3 sequences detected, 58% appear once; the ten largest clones hold 2.8%. No antigens are known for them. The treatment here: approximately 9-day PBMC culture with coronavirus spike peptide pools or control peptides (ViraFEST assay). Specimen: CD4+ T cells from blood, cultured in vitro. The source of these receptors is a human donor who had recovered from COVID-19.

The chain couples TRBV7-9 to TRBJ1-4; possibly TRBD1 for D (6 bases). Germline CDR1 SEHNR, CDR2 FQNEAQ (reference sequence). The CDR3 is made up of 15 amino acids. Trimming took off 3 bases at V and 0 bases at J, with 8 bases between the two ends. The CDR3 DNA sequence: TGTGCCAGCAGCTTTCCAGGGGCAACTAATGAAAAACTGTTTTTT. This encodes CASSFPGATNEKLFF.

In its sample, this clonotype was seen a few times. The chain joins TRBV20-1 to TRBJ1-1, with a weak D call TRBD1 (5 bases). The CDR3 sequence is 13 residues long. Trimming left V 6 bases short and J 1 base short, with 12 bases between. CDR1 is DFQATT and CDR2 is SNEGSKA in the germline V gene (reference sequence). DNA for the CDR3: TGCAGTGCCTCACGGGGGTCGAACACTGAAGCTTTCTTT. This translates into CSASRGSNTEAFF.

The gene calls are TRBV11-3 and TRBJ1-4, with 8 bases fitting TRBD1. The germline V gene encodes CDR1 SGHNT and CDR2 YENEEA. Germline trimming cut 5 bases from V and 5 bases from J; bases unmatched to any gene: 4. The CDR3 is 14 amino acids. In DNA, the CDR3 is TGTGCCAGCAGCATGACAGGGGTGAATGAAAAACTGTTTTTT. This sequence encodes CASSMTGVNEKLFF.

CDR3 in amino acids: CASRVGTMNTEAFF. The CDR3, as DNA: TGTGCCAGCAGAGTAGGGACCATGAACACTGAAGCTTTCTTT. The chain employs TRBV2 and TRBJ1-1, with D possibly matching TRBD1 (5 bases). The CDR3 is made up of 14 amino acids. V was clipped by 6 bases and J by 0 bases, with 11 bases between them. Germline loops: CDR1 SNHLY, CDR2 FYNNEI.

The V call is TRBV7-9, the J call TRBJ1-3; 8 bases fit TRBD1. This CDR3 spans 14 amino acids. J lost 3 bases, V lost 3 bases, and 1 base had no gene match. The germline V gene has CDR1 SEHNR and CDR2 FQNEAQ (reference sequence). The CDR3 bases are TGTGCCAGCAGCTTGACAGGGGTTGGAAACACCATATATTTT. Translation gives CASSLTGVGNTIYF.

This chain links TRBV30 with TRBJ1-1; maybe TRBD1 (6 bases). There are 16 residues in the CDR3. Germline V CDR1 and CDR2: GTSNPN, SVGIG (reference sequence). Trimming removed 3 bases from V and 3 bases from J, with 20 bases in between. The CDR3 here is CAWRWFRGRRDTEAFF. DNA of the CDR3: TGTGCCTGGAGGTGGTTCCGGGGGCGGCGCGACACTGAAGCTTTCTTT.

The V and J genes are TRBV27 and TRBJ2-6; no definite D call. This CDR3 has 15 residues. V was shortened by 4 bases and J by 1 base, with 8 bases between the two germline ends. Germline values: CDR1 MNHEY, CDR2 SMNVEV (reference sequence). DNA for the CDR3: TGTGCCAGCAGTTCAAGGTTATCTGGGGCCAACGTCCTGACTTTC. The encoded protein is CASSSRLSGANVLTF.

This clonotype occurred once. The CDR3 DNA reads as TGTGCCAGTGAGGGGGCGCGTGAAAAACTGTTTTTT. It is translated as CASEGAREKLFF. The chain has TRBV19 and TRBJ1-4; 7 nucleotides match TRBD1. This CDR3 is built from 12 residues. Per germline, CDR1 LNHDA and CDR2 SQIVND (reference sequence). V trimming: 8 bases; J trimming: 7 bases; junction bases outside the gene matches: 4.